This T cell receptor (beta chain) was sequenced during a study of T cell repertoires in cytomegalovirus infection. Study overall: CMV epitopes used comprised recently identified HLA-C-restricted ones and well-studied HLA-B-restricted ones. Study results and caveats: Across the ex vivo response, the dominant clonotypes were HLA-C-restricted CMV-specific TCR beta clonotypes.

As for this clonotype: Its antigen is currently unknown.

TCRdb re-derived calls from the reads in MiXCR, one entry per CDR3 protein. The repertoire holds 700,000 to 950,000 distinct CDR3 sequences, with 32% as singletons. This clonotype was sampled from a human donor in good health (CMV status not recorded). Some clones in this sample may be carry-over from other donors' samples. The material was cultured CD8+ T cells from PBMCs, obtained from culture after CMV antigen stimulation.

The CDR3 nucleotides read TGTGCCAGCAGCGTCCGGGACGGAAACTTCTATGGCTACACCTTC. Protein sequence: CASSVRDGNFYGYTF. The genes are TRBV7-9 and TRBJ1-2; weak D call: TRBD1 (5 bases). Per germline, CDR1 SEHNR and CDR2 FQNEAQ (reference sequence). There are 15 residues in the CDR3. Between the trimmed V and J ends, which lost 5 bases and 4 bases, there was a span of 17 bases.